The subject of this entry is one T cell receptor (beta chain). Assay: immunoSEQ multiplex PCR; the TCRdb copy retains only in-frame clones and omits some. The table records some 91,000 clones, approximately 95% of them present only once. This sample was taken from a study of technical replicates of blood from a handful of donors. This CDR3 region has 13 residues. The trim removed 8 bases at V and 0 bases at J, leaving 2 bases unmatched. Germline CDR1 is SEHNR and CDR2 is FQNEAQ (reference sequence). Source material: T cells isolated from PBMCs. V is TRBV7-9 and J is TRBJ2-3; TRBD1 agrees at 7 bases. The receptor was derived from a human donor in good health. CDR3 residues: CASRQGSTDTQYF. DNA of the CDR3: TGTGCCAGCCGACAGGGAAGCACAGATACGCAGTATTTT.